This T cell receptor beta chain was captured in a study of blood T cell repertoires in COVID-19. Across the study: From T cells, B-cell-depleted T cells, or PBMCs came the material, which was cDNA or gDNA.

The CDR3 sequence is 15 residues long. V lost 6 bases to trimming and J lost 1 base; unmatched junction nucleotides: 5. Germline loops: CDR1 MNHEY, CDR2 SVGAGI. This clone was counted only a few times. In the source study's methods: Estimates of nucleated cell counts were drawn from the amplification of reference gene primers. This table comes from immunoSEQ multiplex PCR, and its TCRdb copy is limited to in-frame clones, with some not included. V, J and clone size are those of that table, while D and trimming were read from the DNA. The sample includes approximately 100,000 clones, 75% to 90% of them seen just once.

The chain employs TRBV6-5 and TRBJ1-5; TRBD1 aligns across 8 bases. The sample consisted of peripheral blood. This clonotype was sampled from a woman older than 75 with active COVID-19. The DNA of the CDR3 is TGTGCCAGCAGGGCAGGGGGCGGAAGCAATCAGCCCCAGCATTTT. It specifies CASRAGGGSNQPQHF.